What follows is one TCR beta chain and its context. What it binds is unknown. The CDR3 is made up of 13 amino acids. V was pared by 3 bases and J by 6 bases, with 2 bases of the junction left unmatched. Unique molecular identifiers were used to barcode this TCRbeta library. TCRdb independently ran MiXCR on the PCR reads; one entry per CDR3 protein. Found here are approximately 800,000 distinct CDR3 sequences, around 17% of them singletons; the top ten hold approximately 4.5%. This sample is drawn from a study of T-cell reconstitution after alpha-beta-depleted transplantation in children. Whole-study results and caveats: Diversity and T-cell counts at one year after transplant derived mostly from new T cells. Surviving recipient T cells and thymic progenitors accounted for the high day-60 TCRbeta diversity observed in some patients. Reported findings indicate that, about two months after transplant, alpha-beta T cells came from several hundred expanded clones, which were derived from non-depleted graft cells.

Sequencing was performed on PBMCs, mostly from graft donor cells, taken 360 days after TCRalphabeta/CD19-depleted stem cell transplant. The chain recombines TRBV12-3 or TRBV12-4 with TRBJ2-1, with 7 bases that match TRBD1. The TCR sequence derives from a male patient younger than 18 who had a stem cell transplant for acute lymphoblastic leukemia, so the T cells may come from the graft donor. The CDR3 DNA follows: TGTGCCAGCAGTTTTGGGACAGTCAATGAGCAGTTCTTC. This gives the protein CASSFGTVNEQFF.